These T cell receptor beta chains were read from a single sample in a study of blood T cell repertoires in COVID-19. The repertoire was sequenced with immunoSEQ multiplex PCR; TCRdb's copy has only in-frame clones and lacks some. The sample contains 150,000 to 200,000 clones, roughly 80% of which appear only once. Source material: PBMCs or T cells enriched from blood (not recorded which). Receptor source: a woman aged 40-49 years with acute COVID-19. Each CDR3 is given with its conserved first and last residue. A D gene is named only where the DNA matches it firmly. The size entry is marked missing in some rows and otherwise reads once, few, many or a size class.

.,.,TRBV6-5,TRBJ1-2,TGTGCCAGCAGTTACGAGGCAGGGCATGGCTACACCTTC,CASSYEAGHGYTF
few,.,TRBV7-2,TRBJ1-2,TGTGCCAGCAGCTTAGATTACTCAGGGCTTATTAGGAATGGCTACACCTTC,CASSLDYSGLIRNGYTF
.,.,TRBV15,TRBJ2-1,TGTGCCACCAGCAGGGGGGACACCAACAATGAGCAGTTCTTC,CATSRGDTNNEQFF
.,.,TRBV24-1,TRBJ2-3,TGTGCCACCAGGGGAGGACCCACAGATACGCAGTATTTT,CATRGGPTDTQYF
.,TRBD1,TRBV18,TRBJ1-1,TGTGCCAGCTCAGAGGGGGCCACGAACACTGAAGCTTTCTTT,CASSEGATNTEAFF
.,.,TRBV5-5,TRBJ1-4,TGTGCCAGCAGCTTGATTTCAGGGGTTAATGAAAAACTGTTTTTT,CASSLISGVNEKLFF
.,.,TRBV9,TRBJ2-3,TGTGCCAGCAGCCCCCGGACAGGGGGGCGAGCGGGAGGGAGCACAGATACGCAGTATTTT,CASSPRTGGRAGGSTDTQYF
.,.,TRBV24-1,TRBJ2-1,TGTGCCACCAGTGATTACAGGGTCCATGAGCAGTTCTTC,CATSDYRVHEQFF
.,TRBD1,TRBV5-4,TRBJ1-2,TGTGCCAGCAGCTTTGGCCTAGGACAGGGTTACTATGGCTACACCTTC,CASSFGLGQGYYGYTF
.,.,TRBV5-6,TRBJ2-5,TGTGCCAGCAGCTTGGAGGTGGGGGACAAGGGCCAAGAGACCCAGTACTTC,CASSLEVGDKGQETQYF